One sample yielded the 5 T cell receptor beta chains listed below, sequenced in a study of blood T cell repertoires in COVID-19 (TCRdb year 2020). Preparation of the library involved the immunoSEQ multiplex PCR assay. This immuneACCESS table, as held by TCRdb, lists in-frame sequences with V and J called but not all clones. Of the missing ones, under half trace to an unresolved V gene in checked studies; the others have no known cause. The sample table lists around 190,000 clones, 85% of them with a count of one. The ten largest clones represent 6.5% to 10% of the sample. The source material was peripheral blood. The receptors were gathered from a woman in her sixties or seventies with acute or convalescent COVID-19.

V gene TRBV19 combines with J gene TRBJ1-2; a weak D match, TRBD1 (6 bases). The CDR3 spans 15 residues. Trimming took 2 bases from V and 4 from J, leaving 14 bases between them. CDR1 is LNHDA and CDR2 is SQIVND in the germline V gene (reference sequence). CDR3 sequence: CASSIYPDSLYGYTF. CDR3 nucleotides: TGTGCCAGTAGTATATACCCGGACAGCCTCTATGGCTACACCTTC.

The V and J genes are TRBV10-1 and TRBJ1-5; 8 positions agree with TRBD1. The CDR3 has 16 amino acids. V dropped 4 bases and J dropped 5; count of bases not matched to a gene: 10. CDR1 is WNHNN, CDR2 SYGVQD, per germline (reference sequence). CDR3: CASSVTRQGTYQPQHF. The CDR3 DNA is TGCGCCAGCAGTGTCACCCGACAGGGGACATATCAGCCCCAGCATTTT.

This chain links TRBV18 with TRBJ2-1; no firm D call. This CDR3 contains 14 residues. Trimming pared 3 bases from V and 5 bases from J, leaving 11 bases between. Germline assignment: CDR1 KGHSH and CDR2 LQKENI. In DNA, the CDR3 is TGTGCCAGCTCACCGAGTTCGAGTCACAATGAGCAGTTCTTC. This gives the protein CASSPSSSHNEQFF.

This chain uses TRBV18 with TRBJ2-1; 9 positions match TRBD1. This CDR3 is built from 14 residues. The germline gives CDR1 KGHSH, CDR2 LQKENI. V lost 1 base and J lost 7; bases outside the gene matches: 2. The CDR3 loop reads CASSPQQGANEQFF. The CDR3 region has the DNA TGTGCCAGCTCACCACAACAGGGGGCGAATGAGCAGTTCTTC. The variable domain in full, with the rest retrieved from reference TRBV18 and TRBJ2-1, is NAGVMQNPRHLVRRRGQEARLRCSPMKGHSHVYWYRQLPEEGLKFMVYLQKENIIDESGMPKERFSAEFPKEGPSILRIQQVVRGDSAAYFCASSPQQGANEQFFGPGTRLTVL.

This sequence joins TRBV18 and TRBJ2-7, with TRBD1 matching 8 bases. V was pared by 7 bases and J by 4 bases, with 6 bases of the junction left unmatched. Germline V gives CDR1 KGHSH, CDR2 LQKENI. The CDR3 contains 13 residues. CDR3 loop: CASCRTGRYEQYV. The CDR3 DNA sequence: TGTGCCAGCTGCCGGACAGGGAGGTACGAGCAGTACGTC.